This note documents a single TCR beta chain sequence. This clone's antigen is unknown. Base-call qualities are not available, and no considerably larger clone is one nucleotide away. This record comes from a study of blood T cell repertoires in COVID-19 (dated by TCRdb to 2018 to 2020). At the level of the whole study: Collaborator samples came from the United States, Italy and Spain and covered acute and convalescent phases of COVID-19. The prospective study material was composed of cDNA or gDNA derived from T cells, B-cell-depleted T cells, or PBMCs. Subjects who had been exposed to COVID-19, were actively infected with it, or had recovered from it provided the deeply sampled blood TCRbeta repertoires that made up the dataset. The repertoires were released in a freely available public database intended as a resource for research on the immune response to SARS-CoV-2. Samples came from the ongoing ImmuneRACE study (first 160 participants) plus 1,254 subjects from 6 global collaborators. The sample metadata nearly always contained a de-identified subject ID, COVID-19 status, age in years and sex. Where available, HLA class I and class II types were obtained from metadata supplied by the sample provider rather than from assay-based typing. Broad study findings and their caveats: The quantity of clinical and demographic metadata differed by source and by participant and was supplied without curation.

TCRbeta CDR3 regions were amplified from genomic DNA using the immunoSEQ Assay, a bias-controlled multiplex PCR. The paper's processing steps were these. Within the assay, amplification of reference gene primers was used to estimate how many nucleated cells each sample contained. Sequence reads were collapsed and filtered to measure the absolute abundance of every unique TCRbeta CDR3 rearrangement. For each sample, productive Simpson clonality was calculated as the square root of Simpson's diversity index across productive rearrangements. Imported from immuneACCESS, the table was reduced by TCRdb to in-frame sequences with V and J called. These copies leave out some clones; in studies compared against another copy, an unresolved V gene accounts for under half, and the cause of the remainder is not known. V and J calls and clone size come straight from that table; D and trimming were deduced from the DNA. This sample comprises some 260,000 clones, around 86% of them detected only once. About 1.6% of the sample is taken by the ten largest.

Participants in the prospective study were aged about 18 to 89 years, lived in 20 to 30 United States geographic areas, and enrolled through a virtual design. Cohort assignment in the prospective study relied on participant-reported clinical history from a screening survey and a study questionnaire. ImmuneRACE Cohort 3 recovered participants were defined by two consecutive negative NP/OP PCR tests, healthcare professional clearance, or symptom resolution. In the prospective study, whole blood, serum and a nasopharyngeal or oropharyngeal swab were collected from each participant by mobile phlebotomists. Additional blood draws and questionnaires over an approximately two-month period could optionally be provided by prospective study participants. Before DNA extraction, blood samples from the prospective study were shipped at room temperature or frozen. Input material: PBMCs or T cells enriched from blood (not recorded which). This clonotype was sampled from a man aged 35 to 55 who had recovered from COVID-19.

In nucleotides, the sequence is TGTGCCAGCAGTGAAGGCTTCTCCGGGACAGGGGGCGAAAAACTGTTTTTT. Its translation reads: CASSEGFSGTGGEKLFF. Rearrangement joined TRBV2 to TRBJ1-4; the central 12 bases match TRBD1. The CDR3 numbers 17 residues from cysteine through phenylalanine. Just CDR3 DNA is preserved here, 51 bases in frame from base 1. Ends trimmed: V by 1 base, J by 8 bases; bases unmatched to a gene: 8. The CDR1 and CDR2 encoded by the germline V gene are SNHLY and FYNNEI.